One sample yielded the 10 T cell receptor beta chains listed below, sequenced in a study of OX40 agonist ivuxolimab in advanced cancers. Libraries were prepared by immunoSEQ multiplex PCR; TCRdb keeps only in-frame clonotypes and omits some of them. The data show under 70,000 clones, approximately 90% seen once. Source: CD4+ or CD8+ T cells sorted from blood, taken in a trial of the OX40 agonist ivuxolimab. These receptors were taken from an adult with an advanced solid tumor such as melanoma, head and neck, liver or kidney cancer.

This clone showed up just a few times. The CDR3 is CASSFTSGNTGELFF. The CDR3 DNA reads as TGCGCCAGCAGCTTCACTAGCGGGAACACCGGGGAGCTGTTTTTT. The chain joins TRBV5-1 to TRBJ2-2, with 8 bases lining up with TRBD2. Per germline, CDR1 SGHRS and CDR2 YFSETQ. V trimming: 2 bases; J trimming: 1 base; junction bases outside the gene matches: 1. The CDR3 is 15 residues long.

The chain carries TRBV9 and TRBJ1-2, with D possibly being TRBD1 (5 bases). The V end was cut by 4 bases, the J end by 5 bases, with 9 bases between. Germline V gene sequence: CDR1 SGDLS, CDR2 YYNGEE. This CDR3 region has 12 residues. The CDR3 here is CASSRGEYGYTF. In nucleotides, the CDR3 is TGTGCCAGCAGCCGAGGGGAATATGGCTACACCTTC.

The chain uses TRBV6-6 and TRBJ1-1, with a weak D call TRBD1 (5 bases). The CDR3 is made up of 11 amino acids. V was clipped by 5 bases and J by 8 bases, with 9 bases between them. CDR1 and CDR2 (germline): MNHNY, SVGAGI (reference sequence). CDR3: CASSRRGEAFF. CDR3 in DNA: TGTGCCAGCAGTCGCCGGGGGGAAGCTTTCTTT.

The chain is built from TRBV30 and TRBJ2-7; 9 nucleotides agree with TRBD2. Losses at the gene ends were 1 base for V and 2 bases for J; bases not matched to a gene: 6. From germline, CDR1 is GTSNPN and CDR2 SVGIG (reference sequence). The CDR3 sequence is 15 residues long. The CDR3 nucleotides are TGTGCCTGGAGTGCGGTAGGCGGGAGGGCCTACGAGCAGTACTTC. This translates into CAWSAVGGRAYEQYF.

The chain links TRBV5-4 to TRBJ2-1; 9 bases match TRBD1. The trim removed 5 bases at V and 6 bases at J, leaving 3 bases unmatched. CDR1 SGHNT and CDR2 YYREEE come from the germline V gene (reference sequence). This CDR3 is built from 13 residues. This CDR3 reads CASSSDRGNEQFF. The CDR3 coding sequence is TGTGCCAGCAGTTCGGACAGGGGCAATGAGCAGTTCTTC.

This chain uses TRBV6-4 with TRBJ2-3, with TRBD1 matching over 10 bases. There are 15 residues in the CDR3. Trimming removed 8 bases from V and 7 bases from J; junction bases left unmatched: 12. The germline V gene has CDR1 MRHNA and CDR2 SNTAGT. This chain's CDR3 is CASATSGTGANTQYF. DNA of the CDR3: TGTGCCAGCGCGACCTCCGGGACAGGGGCCAATACGCAGTATTTT.

The chain employs TRBV7-8 and TRBJ1-2; no definite D call. The V gene lost 0 bases and the J gene lost 4 bases, with 12 bases spanning the gap. The CDR3 contains 15 residues. The germline CDR1 and CDR2 sequences are SGHVS and FQNEAQ. The CDR3 protein is CASSLARGGFYGYTF. The CDR3 DNA follows: TGTGCCAGCAGCTTAGCGCGGGGAGGCTTCTATGGCTACACCTTC.

This chain uses TRBV28 with TRBJ2-1, with 7 positions matching TRBD2. V lost 1 base to trimming and J lost 1 base; unmatched junction nucleotides: 4. The CDR3 sequence is 16 residues long. CDR1 is MDHEN, CDR2 SYDVKM, per germline. The CDR3 DNA sequence: TGTGCCAGCAGTTTATTGACTAGCCAATCCTACAATGAGCAGTTCTTC. The encoded protein is CASSLLTSQSYNEQFF. Full variable domain (outside the CDR3, taken from reference TRBV28 and TRBJ2-1): DVKVTQSSRYLVKRTGEKVFLECVQDMDHENMFWYRQDPGLGLRLIYFSYDVKMKEKGDIPEGYSVSREKKERFSLILESASTNQTSMYLCASSLLTSQSYNEQFFGPGTRLTVL.

The rearrangement uses TRBV19 and TRBJ2-1; 8 nucleotides line up with TRBD1. Germline V gene sequence: CDR1 LNHDA, CDR2 SQIVND (reference sequence). The trim removed 5 bases at V and 6 bases at J, leaving 6 bases unmatched. The CDR3 loop spans 14 amino acids. CDR3 in DNA: TGTGCCAGTAGTCCGCGGACAGGGCGCAATGAGCAGTTCTTC. Its protein is CASSPRTGRNEQFF.

The rearrangement links TRBV19 to TRBJ2-7, with TRBD2 matching over 11 bases. The CDR3 has 16 residues. Germline trimming cut 1 base from V and 0 bases from J; bases unmatched to any gene: 2. Germline V gene sequence: CDR1 LNHDA, CDR2 SQIVND (reference sequence). CDR3 in DNA: TGTGCCAGTAGTATAGGACTAGCGGGAAACTCCTACGAGCAGTACTTC. Translated: CASSIGLAGNSYEQYF.